This TCR beta chain was retrieved from a study of blood T cells in healthy people across ages (dated by TCRdb to the mid-2010s). General notes on the study: In model experiments, template switching captured about one uniquely barcoded TCR beta cDNA molecule for every two T cells. To track age-related changes in TCR beta repertoire diversity, the study relied on deep sequencing normalized with unique cDNA molecular identifiers. Four age groups were formed from the donors: young (average 16 years), middle-aged (less than 40), aged (roughly 59) and long-lived (around 80). Donors of different ages were randomly distributed across sequencing lanes to avoid experimental bias. The study analyzed two additional independent replicas of 1 million unique cDNA reads from the same blood draw for two donors, one aged 18 to 30 and one aged 80 or older.

The receptor library was made with 5' RACE. The run used an Illumina HiSeq 2500. The second PCR ran for roughly 7 to 12 cycles and used a J-beta primer mix along with a sample-barcoded 5' primer. A template-switch 5' adaptor carrying 12 random nucleotides introduced a unique molecular identifier onto each TCR beta cDNA molecule. Each sample yielded at least 2.5 million CDR3-containing paired-end reads. First-strand cDNA synthesis was performed from all RNA using the Mint cDNA synthesis kit, with priming by a TRBC-specific oligonucleotide. All cDNA was treated with uracil-DNA glycosylase and then went through a first 18-cycle PCR with the universal primers M1SS and BC2_uni_R. The authors' analysis ran thus. For normalization, 1 million high-quality reads, each with a distinct molecular identifier, were randomly selected from each sample. Instead of being binned into consensus sequences, reads that shared molecular identifiers were thrown out. MiTCR, run with a Q25 quality threshold and the strictest error-elimination algorithm, handled CDR3 identification, clonotype clustering and error correction. A nonparametric unseen species model with Euler transformation was used to estimate lower-bound total TCR beta diversity. Clones were called with MiXCR by TCRdb after fastp trimmed the public reads at Q25, and only in-frame beta chains were retained. For every CDR3 protein sequence, its rows merge into one entry that carries the most common genes and DNA. TCRdb's processing, not the study's, gives the V and J calls here. This sample is represented by 730,000 or so distinct CDR3 sequences; roughly 47% of them were singletons. The top ten hold more than 20% of the sample.

On the study overall, not on this receptor specifically: There was a strong correlation between observed TCR beta diversity and the percentage of naive T cells measured by flow cytometry. Estimates of total diversity based on one million sequenced T cells were considered lower bounds and underestimates. Because the CMV infection status of the donors was unknown, age-related changes in expanded clonotypes may potentially have been confounded. Since profiling was done on bulk unsorted PBMCs, naive and antigen-experienced compartments could not be conclusively compared. Compared with the aged group, the long-lived group had more naive CD4+ T cells, fewer expanded clones and increased TCR diversity, a pattern suggesting age selection. Observed TCR beta diversity per million T cells fell roughly linearly with age, and a significant reduction was already apparent by age roughly 40.

Donors were 30 to 45 systemically healthy Caucasian individuals from Russia aged 6 to 90 years. Around 10 milliliters of peripheral blood were collected from each donor into EDTA-treated Vacutainer tubes. Ficoll-Paque density-gradient centrifugation was used to isolate PBMCs, with at least 6.5 million per sample. Total RNA, at least 5 micrograms per sample, was extracted from PBMCs with Trizol reagent. For every donor, an aliquot of PBMCs went through flow cytometry to measure the percentages of naive CD45RAhigh/CD27high T cells. The CDR3 has 14 amino acids, counting the end cysteine and phenylalanine. The read is trimmed to its CDR3 DNA, 42 bases read in frame from base 1. A word on this clonotype: Its antigen target is currently unknown. Base qualities are not provided; no much larger clone lies one nucleotide away.

Sequenced input: blood. This TCR was sampled from a woman aged 60-75 years in good health. The chain couples TRBV21-1 to TRBJ1-4. TRBV21-1 is listed as a pseudogene. The nucleotide sequence reads as follows: TGTGCCAGCAGCCAGAATTCAACTAATGAAAAACTGTTTTTT. Protein translation: CASSQNSTNEKLFF.